This TCR beta chain originates from a study of T-cell reconstitution after alpha-beta-depleted transplantation in children. Study results and caveats: T-cell counts and diversity at one year following transplant were attributed mainly to newly produced T cells. In patients about two months after transplant, alpha-beta T cells reportedly arose from several hundred expanded graft clones.

The V end was cut by 5 bases, the J end by 3 bases, with 10 bases between. The CDR3 is made up of 13 amino acids. Germline loops: CDR1 SGHVS, CDR2 FQNEAQ. This clonotype came up a few times. Its target is unknown. Unique molecular identifiers tagged the TCRbeta library. TCRdb re-called the PCR reads with MiXCR, one entry per CDR3 protein. The table includes about 120,000 distinct CDR3 sequences, more than 20% detected once. The V gene is TRBV7-8, the J gene TRBJ1-2; no firm D call. The input for sequencing was PBMCs, mostly from graft donor cells, taken 180 days after TCRalphabeta/CD19-depleted stem cell transplant. The origin of this receptor is a male patient between 2 and 15 years old who had a stem cell transplant for chronic granulomatous disease, so the T cells may come from the graft donor. CDR3 nucleotide sequence: TGTGCCAGCAGCCCTGGCCGAGACTATGGCTACACCTTC. Its translation: CASSPGRDYGYTF. The complete variable domain, with remaining parts taken from reference TRBV7-8 and TRBJ1-2, reads GAGVSQSPRYKVAKRGQDVALRCDPISGHVSLFWYQQALGQGPEFLTYFQNEAQLDKSGLPSDRFFAERPEGSVSTLKIQRTQQEDSAVYLCASSPGRDYGYTFGSGTRLTVV.